There are a few counts of the clone carrying this T cell receptor (beta chain). Antigen unknown. TCRdb called the 5' RACE reads again in MiXCR, with one record for every CDR3 protein. The sample contains over 60,000 distinct CDR3 sequences, over 15% of which appear only once. The entry originates in a study of T-cell memory formation after mild COVID-19. Points from the study as a whole: Cross-reactive memory appears to have joined, as suggested by some responding clones showing up in pre-infection memory. The main location of contracting CD4+ clones was CM and EM, and that of contracting CD8+ clones was EMRA. Clones shrinking from day 15 to 85 showed even CD4/CD8 mixes; later expanders tilted CD4+.

There are 15 residues in the CDR3. Looked up from germline, CDR1 is MNHEY and CDR2 is SVGAGI. The V end lost 6 bases, the J end lost 7 bases, and 19 bases lay between the germline ends. This chain joins TRBV6-5 and TRBJ2-1; D is perhaps TRBD2 (7 bases). Source material: PBMCs or a T cell subset sorted from them (not recorded which). This TCR was sampled from an adult woman who had mild COVID-19 (a few samples of this study predate the infection). Cell type and time point are not known. In DNA, the CDR3 is TGTGCCAGCAGGACCCCCGGACAGCGGGAAAATGAGCAGTTCTTC. Translated, it gives CASRTPGQRENEQFF.